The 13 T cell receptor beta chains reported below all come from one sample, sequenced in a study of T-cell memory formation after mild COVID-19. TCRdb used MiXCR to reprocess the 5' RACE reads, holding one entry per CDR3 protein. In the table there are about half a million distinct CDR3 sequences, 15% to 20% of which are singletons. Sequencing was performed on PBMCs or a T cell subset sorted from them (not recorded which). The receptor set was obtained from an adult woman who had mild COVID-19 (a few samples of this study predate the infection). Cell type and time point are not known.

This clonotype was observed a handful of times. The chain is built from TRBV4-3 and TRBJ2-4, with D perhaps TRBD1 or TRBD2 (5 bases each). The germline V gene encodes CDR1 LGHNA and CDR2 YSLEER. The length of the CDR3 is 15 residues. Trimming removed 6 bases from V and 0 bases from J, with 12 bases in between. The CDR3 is CASSRDGIAKNIQYF. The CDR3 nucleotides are TGCGCCAGCAGTCGGGACGGAATAGCCAAAAACATTCAGTACTTC.

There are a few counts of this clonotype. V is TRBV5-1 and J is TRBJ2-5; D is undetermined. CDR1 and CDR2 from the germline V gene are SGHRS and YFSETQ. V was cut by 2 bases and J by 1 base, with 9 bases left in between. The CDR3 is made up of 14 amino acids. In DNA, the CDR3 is TGCGCCAGCAGCTTAGATGCACGCCAAGAGACCCAGTACTTC. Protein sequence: CASSLDARQETQYF.

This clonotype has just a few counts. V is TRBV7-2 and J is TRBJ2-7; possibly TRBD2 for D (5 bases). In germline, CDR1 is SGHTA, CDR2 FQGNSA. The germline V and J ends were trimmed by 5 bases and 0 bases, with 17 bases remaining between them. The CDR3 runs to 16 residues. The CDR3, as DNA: TGTGCCAGCAGCCCAGATATGTGGAGGAGCTCCTACGAGCAGTACTTC. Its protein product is CASSPDMWRSSYEQYF.

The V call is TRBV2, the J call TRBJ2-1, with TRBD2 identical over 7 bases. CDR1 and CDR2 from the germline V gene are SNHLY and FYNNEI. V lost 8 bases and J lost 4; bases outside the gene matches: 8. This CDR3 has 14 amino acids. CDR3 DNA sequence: TGTGCCAGCGCGGGGCTAGCGGCTTACAATGAGCAGTTCTTC. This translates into CASAGLAAYNEQFF.

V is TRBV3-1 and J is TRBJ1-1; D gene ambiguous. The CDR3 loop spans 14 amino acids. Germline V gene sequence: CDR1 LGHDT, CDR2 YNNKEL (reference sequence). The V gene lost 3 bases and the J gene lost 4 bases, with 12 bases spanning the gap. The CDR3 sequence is CASSQGGFSTEAFF. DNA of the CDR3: TGTGCCAGCAGCCAGGGCGGCTTCTCCACTGAAGCTTTCTTT.

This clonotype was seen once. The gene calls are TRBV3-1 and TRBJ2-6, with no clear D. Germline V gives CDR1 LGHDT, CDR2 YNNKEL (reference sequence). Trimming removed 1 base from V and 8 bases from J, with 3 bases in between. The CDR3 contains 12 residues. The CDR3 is CASSQGPNVLTF. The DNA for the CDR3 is TGTGCCAGCAGCCAAGGCCCCAACGTCCTGACTTTC.

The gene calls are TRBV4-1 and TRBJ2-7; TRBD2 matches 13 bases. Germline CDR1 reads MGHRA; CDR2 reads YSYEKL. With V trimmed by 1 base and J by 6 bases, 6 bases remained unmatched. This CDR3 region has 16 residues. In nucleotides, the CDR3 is TGCGCCAGCAGCCAAGGCGGCCGACTAGCGGGGGGCGAGCAGTACTTC. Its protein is CASSQGGRLAGGEQYF.

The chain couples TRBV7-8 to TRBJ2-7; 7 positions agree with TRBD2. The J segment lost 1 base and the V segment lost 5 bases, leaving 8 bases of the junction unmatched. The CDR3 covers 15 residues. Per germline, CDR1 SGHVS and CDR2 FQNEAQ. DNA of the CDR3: TGTGCCAGCAGCCGTACTAGCGCTCGGTCCTACGAGCAGTACTTC. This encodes CASSRTSARSYEQYF.

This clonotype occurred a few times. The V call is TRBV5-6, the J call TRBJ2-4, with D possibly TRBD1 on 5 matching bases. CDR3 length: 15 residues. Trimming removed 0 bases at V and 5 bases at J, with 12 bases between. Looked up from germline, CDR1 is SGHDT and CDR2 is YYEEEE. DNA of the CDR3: TGTGCCAGCAGCTTGGGGCAGGGTTGGGAAAACATTCAGTACTTC. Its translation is CASSLGQGWENIQYF.

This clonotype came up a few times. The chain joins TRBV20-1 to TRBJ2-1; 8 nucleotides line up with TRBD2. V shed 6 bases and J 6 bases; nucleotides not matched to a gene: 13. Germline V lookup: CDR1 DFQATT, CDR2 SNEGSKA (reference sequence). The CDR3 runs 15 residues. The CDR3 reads CSALRGGGLGNEQFF. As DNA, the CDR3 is TGCAGTGCCCTACGGGGCGGGGGGTTAGGCAATGAGCAGTTCTTC.

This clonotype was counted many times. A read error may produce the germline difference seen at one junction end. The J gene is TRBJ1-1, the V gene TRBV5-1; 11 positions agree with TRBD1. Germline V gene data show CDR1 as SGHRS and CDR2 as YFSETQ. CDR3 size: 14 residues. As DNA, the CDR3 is TGTGCCAGCAGTTTGGGACAGGGGGGCACTGAAGCTTTCTTT. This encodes CASSLGQGGTEAFF.

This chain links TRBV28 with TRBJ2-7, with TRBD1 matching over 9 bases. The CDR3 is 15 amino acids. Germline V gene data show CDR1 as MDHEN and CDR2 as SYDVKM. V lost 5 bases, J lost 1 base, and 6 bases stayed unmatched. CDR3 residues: CASSEPGQGSYEQYF. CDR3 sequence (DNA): TGTGCCAGCAGTGAACCGGGACAGGGATCCTACGAGCAGTACTTC.

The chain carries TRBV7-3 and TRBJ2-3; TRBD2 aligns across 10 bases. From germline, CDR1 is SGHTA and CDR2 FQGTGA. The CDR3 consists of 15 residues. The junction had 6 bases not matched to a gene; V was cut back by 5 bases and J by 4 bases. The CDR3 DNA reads TGTGCCAGCAGCCAGGGACTAGCGTACGCAGATACGCAGTATTTT. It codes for CASSQGLAYADTQYF.